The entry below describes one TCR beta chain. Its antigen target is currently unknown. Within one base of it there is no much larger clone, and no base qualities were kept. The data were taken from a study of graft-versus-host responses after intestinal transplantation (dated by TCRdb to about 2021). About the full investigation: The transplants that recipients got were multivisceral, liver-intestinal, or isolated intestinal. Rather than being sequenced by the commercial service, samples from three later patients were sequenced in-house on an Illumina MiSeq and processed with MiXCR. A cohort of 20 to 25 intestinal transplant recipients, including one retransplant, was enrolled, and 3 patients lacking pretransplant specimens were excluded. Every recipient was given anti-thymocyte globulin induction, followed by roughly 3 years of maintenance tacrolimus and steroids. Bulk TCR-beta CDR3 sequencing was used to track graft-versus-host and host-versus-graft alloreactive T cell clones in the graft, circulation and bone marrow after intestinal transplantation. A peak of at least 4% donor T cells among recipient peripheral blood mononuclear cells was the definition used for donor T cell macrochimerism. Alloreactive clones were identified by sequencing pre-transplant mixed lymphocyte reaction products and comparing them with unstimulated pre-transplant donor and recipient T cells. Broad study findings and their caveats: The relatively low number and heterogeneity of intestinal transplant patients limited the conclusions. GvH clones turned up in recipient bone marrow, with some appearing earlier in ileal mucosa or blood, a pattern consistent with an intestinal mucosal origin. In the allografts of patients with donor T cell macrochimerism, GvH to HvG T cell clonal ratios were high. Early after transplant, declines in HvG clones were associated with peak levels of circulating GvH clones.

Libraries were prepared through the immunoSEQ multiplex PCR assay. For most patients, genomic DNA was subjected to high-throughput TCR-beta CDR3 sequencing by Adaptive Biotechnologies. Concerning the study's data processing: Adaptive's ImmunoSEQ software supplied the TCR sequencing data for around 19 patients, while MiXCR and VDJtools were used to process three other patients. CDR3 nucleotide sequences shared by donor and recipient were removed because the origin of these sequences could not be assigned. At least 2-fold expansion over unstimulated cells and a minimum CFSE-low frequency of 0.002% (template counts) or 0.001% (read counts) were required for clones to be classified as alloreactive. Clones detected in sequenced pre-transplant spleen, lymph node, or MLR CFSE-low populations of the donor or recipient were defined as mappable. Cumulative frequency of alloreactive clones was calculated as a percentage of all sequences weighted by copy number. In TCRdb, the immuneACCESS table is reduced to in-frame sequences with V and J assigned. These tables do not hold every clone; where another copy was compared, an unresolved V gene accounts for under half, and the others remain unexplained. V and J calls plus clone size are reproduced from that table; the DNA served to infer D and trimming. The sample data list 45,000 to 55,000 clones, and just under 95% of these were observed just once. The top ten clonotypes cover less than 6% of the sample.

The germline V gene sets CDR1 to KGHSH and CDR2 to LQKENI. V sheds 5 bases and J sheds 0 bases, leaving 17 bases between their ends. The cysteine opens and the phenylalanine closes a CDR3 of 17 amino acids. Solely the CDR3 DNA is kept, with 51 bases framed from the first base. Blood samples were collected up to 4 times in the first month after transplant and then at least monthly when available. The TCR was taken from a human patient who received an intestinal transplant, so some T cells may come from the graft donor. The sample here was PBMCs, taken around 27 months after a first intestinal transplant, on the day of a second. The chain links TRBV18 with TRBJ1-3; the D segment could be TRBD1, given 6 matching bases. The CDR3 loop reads CASSTGQRITSGNTIYF. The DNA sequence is TGTGCCAGCTCAACTGGACAGAGGATTACCTCTGGAAACACCATATATTTT.